The sequence of this T cell receptor beta chain was determined in a study of control samples from healthy donors and cancer patients. The assay was immunoSEQ multiplex PCR, and TCRdb's table has in-frame clones only and misses some. In the table there are some 170,000 clones, approximately 94% of which are singletons. CDR3 size: 14 residues. V was pared by 0 bases and J by 4 bases, with 9 bases between. CDR1 and CDR2 (germline): LNHNV, YYDKDF (reference sequence). This clone was detected only once. The sequenced sample consisted of PBMCs. The rearrangement links TRBV15 to TRBJ1-2; D possibly corresponds to TRBD1 (6 bases). This receptor was taken from a man between 60 and 70 years old with colorectal cancer. Here the CDR3 reads CATSRDQGGYGYTF. DNA of the CDR3: TGTGCCACCAGCAGAGACCAAGGGGGCTATGGCTACACCTTC.